This T cell receptor (beta chain) comes out of a study of T cell responses to AZD1222 COVID-19 vaccine. Study information: Investigators merged groups given second doses at roughly 4 or roughly 12 weeks.

Clones were read by immunoSEQ multiplex PCR, and TCRdb kept only the in-frame ones, dropping some. The sample consists of about 120,000 clones, 89% of them appearing once. Worth noting for this clone: The antigen is unknown.

Whole-study results and caveats: There were mostly white British donors and more females than males, and clonal diversity was possibly underestimated. At 160-218 and 743-854, vaccine-associated CD4 TCRs were dominant, and they spanned spike. Unmutated variant regions are reportedly targeted by nearly half of spike-specific TCRs.

Germline V lookup: CDR1 MNHEY, CDR2 SVGEGT. With V trimmed by 5 bases and J by 5 bases, 17 bases remained unmatched. The CDR3 consists of 18 residues. The chain combines TRBV6-2 or TRBV6-3 with TRBJ2-7; 11 bases match TRBD2. This TCR was recovered from an adult in good health. Sequenced here: peripheral blood, sampled on day 0 of AZD1222 vaccination. CDR3 bases: TGTGCCAGCAGTCTCCCTTTGCGACTAGCGGGAACCCTGGACGAGCAGTACTTC. As protein: CASSLPLRLAGTLDEQYF.